Listed below are T cell receptor beta chains from one sample, sequenced in a study of control samples from healthy donors and cancer patients. Measured with immunoSEQ multiplex PCR; TCRdb has only the in-frame clones, and not every one. Found here are tens of thousands of clones, about 88% of them singletons; the top ten hold approximately 7.6%. Sequencing was performed on blood. All receptors derive from a woman aged 55-69 years in good health. Both conserved end residues are part of each CDR3. The D gene is left open where the match is weak. Size values are once, few and many counts, or a class for expanded clones, and some rows have none.

d_gene	v_gene	abundance	j_gene	CDR3nt	CDR3aa
TRBD2	TRBV5-1	-	TRBJ2-7	TGCGCCCGCAGCCGCGCTCCGGGGGGGGCCTACGAGCAGTACTTC	CARSRAPGGAYEQYF
-	TRBV21-1	few	TRBJ1-5	TGTGCCAGCAGCCTCTGGGACCGCGTTTATAGCAATCAGCCCCAGCATTTT	CASSLWDRVYSNQPQHF
-	TRBV7-2	once	TRBJ1-5	TGTGCCAGCAGCTTGGATCGCAATCAGCCCCAGCATTTT	CASSLDRNQPQHF
-	TRBV4-3	-	TRBJ1-2	TGCGCCAGCAGCCACCGCTCCCGTCAAGATAACTATGGCTACACCTTC	CASSHRSRQDNYGYTF
TRBD1	TRBV5-8	-	TRBJ2-7	TGTGCCAGCAGCGACCGGCGGGTTGGGGACAGGGACGTCGACGAGCAGTACTTC	CASSDRRVGDRDVDEQYF
TRBD1	TRBV9	few	TRBJ1-6	TGTGCCAGCAGCGGACAGGGAAGGGGTTCACCCCTCCACTTT	CASSGQGRGSPLHF
-	TRBV10-1	-	TRBJ2-5	TGCGCCAGCAGTGAGCGGACAGCCGAACTGGGGACCCAGTACTTC	CASSERTAELGTQYF
-	TRBV7-2	-	TRBJ1-3	TGTGCCAGCAGCTTAGCCCCGTGGGCGACTGGAAACACCATATATTTT	CASSLAPWATGNTIYF
TRBD1	TRBV12-3/TRBV12-4	-	TRBJ1-1	TGTGCCAGCAGCATCAGGGGGAACCTTGAAGCTTTCTTT	CASSIRGNLEAFF
-	TRBV28	-	TRBJ2-7	TGTGCCAGCAGCAAAAGGCCACTAGATTTGCAGTACTTC	CASSKRPLDLQYF
-	TRBV3-1/TRBV3-2	-	TRBJ2-3	TGTGCCAGCAGCCAAGTGCCCCCGACGCAAAGCACAGATACGCAGTATTTT	CASSQVPPTQSTDTQYF
-	TRBV9	-	TRBJ1-3	TGTGCCAGCAGCGTAGGGGGCGGATCCTCTGGAAACACCATATATTTT	CASSVGGGSSGNTIYF
-	TRBV3-1/TRBV3-2	once	TRBJ2-7	TGTGCCAGCAGCCCGGGACGGCCGAACTCCTACGAGCAGTACTTC	CASSPGRPNSYEQYF
-	TRBV6-5	-	TRBJ2-7	TGTGCCAGCAGTTACGATGTCGGGCAGGGCCACGAGCAGTACTTC	CASSYDVGQGHEQYF
-	TRBV6-2/TRBV6-3	-	TRBJ1-1	TGTGCCAGCAGTACCCATTTGATGAACACTGAAGCTTTCTTT	CASSTHLMNTEAFF
-	TRBV4-1	-	TRBJ2-5	TGCGCCATCAGAGAGGAGACCCAGTACTTC	CAIREETQYF
-	TRBV5-4	-	TRBJ2-5	TGTGCCAGCAGCTGGAGGCCATCGGAGACCCAGTACTTC	CASSWRPSETQYF
TRBD1	TRBV19	-	TRBJ1-2	TGTGCCAGTAGACCGGACAGGGGGCAAGGCTATGGCTACACCTTC	CASRPDRGQGYGYTF
-	TRBV11-3	-	TRBJ1-3	TGTGCCAGCAGCTTAGGGACAGACACCATATATTTT	CASSLGTDTIYF
-	TRBV2	-	TRBJ2-7	TGTGCCAGCAGTGAGACCAGTTCCTACGAGCAGTACTTC	CASSETSSYEQYF
-	TRBV7-9	-	TRBJ1-2	TGTGCCAGCAGCTTATATATGGCACCTAACTATGGCTACACCTTC	CASSLYMAPNYGYTF
-	TRBV5-1	-	TRBJ1-1	TGCGCCAGCAGCTACGCCAGCAGGAACACTGAAGCTTTCTTT	CASSYASRNTEAFF
-	TRBV6-1	-	TRBJ1-2	TGTGCCAGCAGTGAATACGGTCGGCAGAACTATGGCTACACCTTC	CASSEYGRQNYGYTF
-	TRBV28	-	TRBJ2-6	TGTGCCAGCAGGAGGGGGGCATCCGGGGCCAACGTCCTGACTTTC	CASRRGASGANVLTF
-	TRBV4-3	-	TRBJ2-5	TGCGCCAGCAGCCATGTGGGGGGCTTGGAGACCCAGTACTTC	CASSHVGGLETQYF
-	TRBV5-4	-	TRBJ2-7	TGTGCCAGCAGCTTGAGGCCAGGGGGGACCTACGAGCAGTACTTC	CASSLRPGGTYEQYF
TRBD1	TRBV7-2	-	TRBJ1-5	TGTGCCAGCAGCTTGAAAGGGGGCTTGGGGCAGCCCCAGCATTTT	CASSLKGGLGQPQHF
-	TRBV2	-	TRBJ2-7	TGTGCCAGCAGTGAGGGGCCGGGGGCCATCTACGAGCAGTACTTC	CASSEGPGAIYEQYF
-	TRBV7-9	-	TRBJ1-2	TGTGCCAGCAGCTTAGCCGGGGGACCAGATGGCTACACCTTC	CASSLAGGPDGYTF
-	TRBV19	-	TRBJ1-3	TGTGCCAGTAGGGTCCAGGCTGGAAACACCATATATTTT	CASRVQAGNTIYF